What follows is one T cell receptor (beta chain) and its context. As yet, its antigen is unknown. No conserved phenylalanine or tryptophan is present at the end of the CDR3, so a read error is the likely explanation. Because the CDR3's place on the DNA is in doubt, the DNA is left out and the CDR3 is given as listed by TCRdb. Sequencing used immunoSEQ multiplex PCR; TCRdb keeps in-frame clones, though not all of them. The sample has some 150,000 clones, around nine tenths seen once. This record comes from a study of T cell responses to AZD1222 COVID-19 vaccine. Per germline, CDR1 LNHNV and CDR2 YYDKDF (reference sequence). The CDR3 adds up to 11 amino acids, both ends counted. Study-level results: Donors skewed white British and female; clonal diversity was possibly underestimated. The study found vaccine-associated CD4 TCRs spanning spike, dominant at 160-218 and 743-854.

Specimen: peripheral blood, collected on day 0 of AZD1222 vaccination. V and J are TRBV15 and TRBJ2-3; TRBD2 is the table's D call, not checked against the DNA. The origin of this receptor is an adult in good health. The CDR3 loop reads CATSTGLARMI.